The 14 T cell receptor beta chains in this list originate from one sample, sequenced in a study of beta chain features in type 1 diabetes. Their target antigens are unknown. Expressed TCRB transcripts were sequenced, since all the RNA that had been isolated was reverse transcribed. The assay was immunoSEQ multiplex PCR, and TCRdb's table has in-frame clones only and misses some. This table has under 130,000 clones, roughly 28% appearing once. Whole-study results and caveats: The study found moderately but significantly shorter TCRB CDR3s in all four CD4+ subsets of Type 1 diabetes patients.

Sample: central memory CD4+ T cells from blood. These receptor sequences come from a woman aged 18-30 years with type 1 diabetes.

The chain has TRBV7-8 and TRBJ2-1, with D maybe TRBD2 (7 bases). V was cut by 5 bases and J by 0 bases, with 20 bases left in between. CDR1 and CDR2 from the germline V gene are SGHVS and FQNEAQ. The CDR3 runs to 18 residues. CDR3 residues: CASSPRGRAGSSYNEQFF. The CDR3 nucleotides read TGTGCCAGCAGCCCCAGGGGTCGAGCGGGGTCCTCCTACAATGAGCAGTTCTTC.

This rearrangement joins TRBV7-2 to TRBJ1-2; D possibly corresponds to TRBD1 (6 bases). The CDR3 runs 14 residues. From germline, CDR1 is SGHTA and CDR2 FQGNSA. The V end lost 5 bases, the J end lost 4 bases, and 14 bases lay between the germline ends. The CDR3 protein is CASSENPGAYGYTF. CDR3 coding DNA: TGTGCCAGCAGCGAAAACCCAGGGGCCTATGGCTACACCTTC.

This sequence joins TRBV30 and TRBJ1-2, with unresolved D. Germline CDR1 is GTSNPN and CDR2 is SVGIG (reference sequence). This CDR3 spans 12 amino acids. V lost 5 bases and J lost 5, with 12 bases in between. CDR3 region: CAWEGGKYGYTF. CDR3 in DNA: TGTGCCTGGGAAGGAGGGAAGTATGGCTACACCTTC.

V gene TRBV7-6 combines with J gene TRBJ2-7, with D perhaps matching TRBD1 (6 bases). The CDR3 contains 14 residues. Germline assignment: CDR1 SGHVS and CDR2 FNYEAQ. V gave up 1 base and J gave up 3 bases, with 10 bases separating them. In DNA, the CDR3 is TGTGCCAGCAGCTTAGACAGGGCGGGCTACGAGCAGTACTTC. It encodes CASSLDRAGYEQYF.

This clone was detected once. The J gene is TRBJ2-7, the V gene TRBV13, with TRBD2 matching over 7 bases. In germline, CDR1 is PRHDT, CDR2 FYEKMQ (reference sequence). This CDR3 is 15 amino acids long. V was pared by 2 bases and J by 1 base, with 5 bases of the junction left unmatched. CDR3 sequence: CASSLLAGPSYEQYF. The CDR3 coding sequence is TGTGCCAGCAGCTTATTAGCGGGTCCTTCCTACGAGCAGTACTTC.

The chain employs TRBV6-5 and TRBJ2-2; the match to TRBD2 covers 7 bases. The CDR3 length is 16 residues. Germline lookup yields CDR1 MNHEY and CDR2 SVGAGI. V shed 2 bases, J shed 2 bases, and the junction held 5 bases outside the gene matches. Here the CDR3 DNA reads TGTGCCAGCAGTTACGGGCGGGGGTTTAACACCGGGGAGCTGTTTTTT. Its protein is CASSYGRGFNTGELFF.

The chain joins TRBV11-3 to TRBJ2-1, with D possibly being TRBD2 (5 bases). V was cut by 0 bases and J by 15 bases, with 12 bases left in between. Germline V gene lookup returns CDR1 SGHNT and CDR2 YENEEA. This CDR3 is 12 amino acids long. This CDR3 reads CASSLDGRDLFF. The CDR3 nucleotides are TGTGCCAGCAGCTTAGATGGACGGGATCTGTTCTTC.

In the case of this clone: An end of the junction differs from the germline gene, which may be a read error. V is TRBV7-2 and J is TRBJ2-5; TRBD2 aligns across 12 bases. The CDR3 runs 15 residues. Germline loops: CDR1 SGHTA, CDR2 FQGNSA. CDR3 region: CASNLAMSSGRAQYF. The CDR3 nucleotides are TGTGCCAGCAACTTAGCGATGTCTAGCGGGAGGGCCCAGTACTTC.

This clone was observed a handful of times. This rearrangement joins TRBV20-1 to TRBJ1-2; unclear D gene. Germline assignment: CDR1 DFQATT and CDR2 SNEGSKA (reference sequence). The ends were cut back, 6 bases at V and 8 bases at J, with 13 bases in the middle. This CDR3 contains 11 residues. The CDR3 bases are TGCAGTGCCGCGCGACAACGAGGCTACACCTTC. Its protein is CSAARQRGYTF.

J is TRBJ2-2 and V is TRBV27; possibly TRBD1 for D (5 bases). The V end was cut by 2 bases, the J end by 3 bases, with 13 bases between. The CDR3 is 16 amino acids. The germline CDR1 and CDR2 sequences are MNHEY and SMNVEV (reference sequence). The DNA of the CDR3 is TGTGCCAGCAGTTTAGAATTCAGGGTCCACACCGGGGAGCTGTTTTTT. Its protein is CASSLEFRVHTGELFF.

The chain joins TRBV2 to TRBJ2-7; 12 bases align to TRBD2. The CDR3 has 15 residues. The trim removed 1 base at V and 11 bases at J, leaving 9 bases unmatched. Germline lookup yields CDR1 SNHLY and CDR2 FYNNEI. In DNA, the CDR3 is TGTGCCAGCAGTGAAGAGACTAGCGGGAGACCAAGTGAGTACGTC. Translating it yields CASSEETSGRPSEYV.

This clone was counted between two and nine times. CDR3 coding DNA: TGTGCCAGCAGCTTAGCGGGAGGGACCTACAATGAGCAGTTCTTC. Protein product: CASSLAGGTYNEQFF. The gene calls are TRBV7-2 and TRBJ2-1; 7 nucleotides line up with TRBD2. V trimming: 0 bases; J trimming: 2 bases; junction bases outside the gene matches: 1. This CDR3 is built from 15 residues. CDR1 is SGHTA and CDR2 is FQGNSA in the germline V gene.

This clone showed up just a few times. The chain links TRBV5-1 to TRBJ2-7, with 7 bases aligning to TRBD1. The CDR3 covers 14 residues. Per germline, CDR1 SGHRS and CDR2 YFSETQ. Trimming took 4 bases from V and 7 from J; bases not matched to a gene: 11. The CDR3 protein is CASSAADRTGEQYV. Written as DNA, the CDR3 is TGCGCCAGCAGCGCAGCGGACAGGACGGGAGAGCAGTACGTC.

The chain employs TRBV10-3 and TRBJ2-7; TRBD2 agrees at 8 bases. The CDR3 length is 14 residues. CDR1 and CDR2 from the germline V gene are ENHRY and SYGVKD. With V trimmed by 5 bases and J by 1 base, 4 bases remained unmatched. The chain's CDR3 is CAISPGTRSYEQYV. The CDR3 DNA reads TGTGCCATCAGTCCGGGGACTAGGTCCTACGAGCAGTACGTC.